These T cell receptor beta chains were read from a single sample in a study of blood T cell repertoires in COVID-19. Clones were read by immunoSEQ multiplex PCR, and TCRdb kept only the in-frame ones, dropping some. The sample gives some 220,000 clones, approximately 85% of which show up once; roughly 5.3% is in the top ten. Input material: peripheral blood. The receptor source for this set is a man aged 50 or older with COVID-19, enrolled during active disease. Each CDR3 is given without its conserved first and last residue. The order of the fields is V gene, CDR3 length, J gene, D gene, CDR3 protein. A D gene is named only where the DNA matches it firmly.

>TRBV18|14|TRBJ1-1|.
ASSPPGGRMNTEAF
>TRBV24-1|14|TRBJ2-3|TRBD2
ATSDRLAGESDTQY
>TRBV4-3|14|TRBJ1-6|.
ASSQVGVTSNSPLH
>TRBV12-3/TRBV12-4|11|TRBJ1-2|.
ASRTTGTYGYT
>TRBV11-2|12|TRBJ1-2|TRBD1
ASSLGQQGRKYT
>TRBV5-3|12|TRBJ1-1|TRBD1
ARSLETGCTEAF
>TRBV11-2|14|TRBJ2-3|TRBD2
ASSPRSGGAGDTQY
>TRBV10-2|15|TRBJ2-5|TRBD2
ASSESLAGGRQETQY
>TRBV4-3|15|TRBJ2-1|TRBD1
ASSQDSRGPGNNEQF
>TRBV19|16|TRBJ2-7|TRBD2
ASSPGLAGGPKIYEQY
>TRBV7-8|13|TRBJ2-1|.
ASSLARYPTNEQF
>TRBV6-6|11|TRBJ2-3|.
ASRSFSVDTQY
>TRBV16|13|TRBJ2-7|.
ASSQAQRLSYEQY
>TRBV2|10|TRBJ2-7|.
ASRPDSYEQY
>TRBV7-6|13|TRBJ2-2|TRBD1
ASRAGQGNTGELF
>TRBV19|11|TRBJ2-7|.
ASSQGLYYEQY
>TRBV7-9|12|TRBJ2-6|.
ASSSNSGANVLT